This T cell receptor beta chain is drawn from a study of Ad26.COV2.S vaccination and SARS-CoV-2 variants. Some clones are missing from TCRdb's copy, which holds only in-frame ones; the method was immunoSEQ multiplex PCR. The top ten hold more than 15% of the sample, which has tens of thousands of clones, less than 85% seen once. Study observations and caveats: Vaccine recipients posted higher spike-specific TCR breadth than their placebo counterparts. Spike-specific responses of CD8+ and CD4+ T cells were reported to display substantial breadth after vaccination. Measurement of non-spike TCR breadth gave similar results in vaccine and placebo recipients.

As concerns this clone: Its antigen is unidentified.

The specimen comprised peripheral blood, sampled after recovery from COVID-19. The receptor was derived from a human donor who had recovered from COVID-19.

The CDR3: CASSRGTSGRAFGSGETQYF. CDR3 DNA sequence: TGCGCCAGCAGTCGCGGGACTAGCGGGAGGGCTTTCGGTTCAGGAGAGACCCAGTACTTC. The chain carries TRBV23-1 and TRBJ2-5, with 16 nucleotides matching TRBD2. TRBV23-1 is given ORF status, its function remaining uncertain. The CDR3 length is 20 residues. V shed 4 bases and J 4 bases; nucleotides not matched to a gene: 15.